The T cell receptor (beta chain) described here comes from a study of T cell responses to AZD1222 COVID-19 vaccine. Generated by immunoSEQ multiplex PCR, the TCRdb table keeps only in-frame clones and is missing some. The table records 130,000 to 150,000 clones, 92% of them present only once. Worth noting for this clone: Its antigen is currently unknown.

Study-level findings and limits: Of spike-specific TCRs, nearly half reportedly target regions left unmutated in variants. It was only 6 or 7 AZD1222 recipients who were seropositive at baseline. In all cases, repertoires were sampled only after the peak T cell response. At 160-218 and 743-854, vaccine-associated CD4 TCRs were dominant, and they spanned spike.

The sample here was peripheral blood, taken on day 0 of AZD1222 vaccination. The clonotype originates from an adult in good health.

The CDR3 nucleotides read TGCGCCAGCAGAATGTGGGAGTCTGGAAACACCATATATTTT. This sequence encodes CASRMWESGNTIYF. V is TRBV5-1 and J is TRBJ1-3, with no clear D. Trimming pared 5 bases from V and 1 base from J, leaving 10 bases between. Germline loops: CDR1 SGHRS, CDR2 YFSETQ. This CDR3 region has 14 residues.